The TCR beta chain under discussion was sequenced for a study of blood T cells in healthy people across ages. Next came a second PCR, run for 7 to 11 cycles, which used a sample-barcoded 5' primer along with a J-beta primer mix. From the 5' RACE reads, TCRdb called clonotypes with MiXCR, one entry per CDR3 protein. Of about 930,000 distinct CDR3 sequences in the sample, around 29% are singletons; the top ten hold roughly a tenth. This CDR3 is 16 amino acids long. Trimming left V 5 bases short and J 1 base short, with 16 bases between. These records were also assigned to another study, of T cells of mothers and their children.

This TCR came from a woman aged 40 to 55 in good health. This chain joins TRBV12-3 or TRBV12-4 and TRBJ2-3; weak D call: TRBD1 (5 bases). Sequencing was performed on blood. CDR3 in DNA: TGTGCCAGCAGTAAAGGGCACAGGATGGGCACAGATACGCAGTATTTT. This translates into CASSKGHRMGTDTQYF.